What follows is one TCR beta chain and its context. Researchers processed graft tissue to release intraepithelial and lamina propria lymphocytes. The data are from a study of graft-versus-host responses after intestinal transplantation. V was cut by 6 bases and J by 1 base, with 19 bases left in between. Germline V gene data show CDR1 as MRHNA and CDR2 as SNTAGT. The CDR3 totals 16 residues. Profiling relied on immunoSEQ multiplex PCR, and the TCRdb table lists in-frame clones only, not all of them. The sample yields about 37,000 clones, around 90% seen once. The source was ileum tissue, collected about 28 weeks after intestinal transplant. The chain is built from TRBV6-4 and TRBJ2-7; D is unresolved. The clonotype was recovered from a human patient who received an intestinal transplant, so some T cells may come from the graft donor. CDR3 coding DNA: TGTGCCAGCAGGACCCCCTTGGCGCGAGAATCCTACGAGCAGTACTTC. It codes for CASRTPLARESYEQYF.